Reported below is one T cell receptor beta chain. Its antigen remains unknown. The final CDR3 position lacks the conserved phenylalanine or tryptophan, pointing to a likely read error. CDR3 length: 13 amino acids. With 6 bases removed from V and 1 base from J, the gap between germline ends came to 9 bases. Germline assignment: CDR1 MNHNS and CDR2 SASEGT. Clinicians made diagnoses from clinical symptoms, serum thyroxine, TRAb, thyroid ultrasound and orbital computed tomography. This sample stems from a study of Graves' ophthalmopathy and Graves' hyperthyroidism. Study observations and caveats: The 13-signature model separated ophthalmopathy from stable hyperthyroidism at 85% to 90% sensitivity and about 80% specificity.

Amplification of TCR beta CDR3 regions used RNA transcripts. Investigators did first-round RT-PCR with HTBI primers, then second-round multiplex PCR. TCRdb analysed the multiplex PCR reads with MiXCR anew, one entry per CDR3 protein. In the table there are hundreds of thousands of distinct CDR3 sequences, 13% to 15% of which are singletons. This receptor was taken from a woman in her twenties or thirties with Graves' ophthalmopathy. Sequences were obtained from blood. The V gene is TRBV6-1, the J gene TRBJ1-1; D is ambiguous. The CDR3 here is CASRVAGNTEAFL. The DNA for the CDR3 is TGTGCCAGCAGGGTGGCGGGGAACACTGAAGCTTTCCTT.